The 21 T cell receptor beta chains reported below all come from one sample, sequenced in a study of T cell responses to AZD1222 COVID-19 vaccine. Clones were sequenced by immunoSEQ multiplex PCR, and TCRdb holds only the in-frame ones, with some missing. The data hold 90,000 to 150,000 clones, with 85% to 90% observed a single time. The sample was peripheral blood, taken 28 days after the second AZD1222 dose. Receptor source: an adult who received the AZD1222 COVID-19 vaccine.

This clone was counted once. CDR3 loop: CATSDPLAGARHEQYF. CDR3 coding DNA: TGTGCCACCAGTGACCCTCTAGCGGGAGCTCGCCACGAGCAGTACTTC. The rearrangement uses TRBV24-1 and TRBJ2-7; 10 bases line up with TRBD2. The CDR3 contains 16 residues. CDR1 and CDR2 (germline): KGHDR, SFDVKD. Germline trimming cut 4 bases from V and 5 bases from J; bases unmatched to any gene: 10.

The chain couples TRBV5-1 to TRBJ2-3; 7 nucleotides agree with TRBD2. The CDR3 length is 16 residues. In germline, CDR1 is SGHRS, CDR2 YFSETQ. V gave up 0 bases and J gave up 0 bases; unmatched junction bases: 4. The CDR3 coding sequence is TGCGCCAGCAGCTTGGGTCTAGCGGTCAGCACAGATACGCAGTATTTT. Protein: CASSLGLAVSTDTQYF.

The V and J genes are TRBV5-6 and TRBJ2-5; D is perhaps TRBD1 or TRBD2 (5 bases each). Germline V lookup: CDR1 SGHDT, CDR2 YYEEEE. The CDR3 loop spans 15 amino acids. Between the trimmed V and J ends, which lost 3 bases and 4 bases, there was a span of 16 bases. In DNA form, the CDR3 reads TGTGCCAGCAGCTCGGGACCTGCGAGGGCAGAGACCCAGTACTTC. Translation gives CASSSGPARAETQYF.

This rearrangement joins TRBV7-3 to TRBJ1-1; a possible D gene is TRBD1 (5 bases). There are 13 residues in the CDR3. CDR1 is SGHTA, CDR2 FQGTGA, per germline. Between the trimmed V and J ends, which lost 1 base and 4 bases, there was a span of 7 bases. CDR3 protein: CASSLRQGTEAFF. CDR3 DNA sequence: TGTGCCAGCAGCTTAAGGCAGGGCACTGAAGCTTTCTTT.

The chain joins TRBV5-1 to TRBJ1-1; 11 nucleotides match TRBD1. Looked up from germline, CDR1 is SGHRS and CDR2 is YFSETQ. The CDR3 is 16 amino acids. The trim removed 5 bases at V and 3 bases at J, leaving 9 bases unmatched. The CDR3 nucleotides are TGCGCCAGCAGTACCGGGGACAGGGGGGAACACACTGAAGCTTTCTTT. It codes for CASSTGDRGEHTEAFF.

V gene TRBV10-2 combines with J gene TRBJ2-5, with 9 nucleotides matching TRBD2. Germline values: CDR1 WSHSY, CDR2 SAAADI. V was clipped by 6 bases and J by 4 bases; unmatched bases: 12. This CDR3 has 16 amino acids. This chain's CDR3 is CASRLAGASTTETQYF. Written as DNA, the CDR3 is TGCGCCAGCAGGTTAGCGGGAGCTAGCACGACAGAGACCCAGTACTTC.

The V gene is TRBV7-2, the J gene TRBJ1-4, with D possibly being TRBD1 (6 bases). The CDR3 spans 15 residues. V dropped 5 bases and J dropped 7 bases, with 17 bases sitting between them. Germline V gene lookup returns CDR1 SGHTA and CDR2 FQGNSA. The CDR3 nucleotides are TGTGCCAGCAGCCCCCAGACGAGAGGGGGTGAAAAACTGTTTTTT. It specifies CASSPQTRGGEKLFF.

This clone was detected only a few times. The chain uses TRBV6-5 and TRBJ2-3; 9 bases agree with TRBD1. The CDR3 consists of 14 residues. Trimming removed 6 bases from V and 5 bases from J; junction bases left unmatched: 6. Germline CDR1 and CDR2: MNHEY and SVGAGI. CDR3: CASRPQGAIDTQYF. CDR3 DNA sequence: TGTGCCAGCAGACCACAGGGGGCTATAGATACGCAGTATTTT.

The rearrangement joins TRBV6-5 to TRBJ2-2; possible D gene TRBD2, 6 bases. The V gene's germline CDR1 is MNHEY and CDR2 SVGAGI. Trimming cost V 7 bases and J 4 bases, with 10 bases left between them. This CDR3 comprises 13 residues. CDR3 protein: CASTNGGTGELFF. For the CDR3, the DNA is TGTGCCAGCACTAACGGGGGCACCGGGGAGCTGTTTTTT.

CDR3 DNA sequence: TGTGCCAGCAGTTTCGGTGCAGCCAGGGGGAACTATGGCTACACCTTC. It is translated as CASSFGAARGNYGYTF. V and J are TRBV27 and TRBJ1-2, with 7 bases that match TRBD1. This CDR3 comprises 16 residues. The germline V gene has CDR1 MNHEY and CDR2 SMNVEV (reference sequence). The V segment lost 3 bases and the J segment 2 bases; nucleotides outside the gene matches: 9.

The CDR3 DNA sequence: TGTGCCAGTAGGGCCTGGACTAGCGGCACAGATACGCAGTATTTT. It encodes CASRAWTSGTDTQYF. The chain is built from TRBV19 and TRBJ2-3; 9 nucleotides line up with TRBD2. This CDR3 has 15 amino acids. CDR1 and CDR2 from the germline V gene are LNHDA and SQIVND (reference sequence). Germline trimming cut 6 bases from V and 1 base from J; bases unmatched to any gene: 5.

The V and J genes are TRBV18 and TRBJ1-2; D is unresolved. From germline, CDR1 is KGHSH and CDR2 LQKENI. The CDR3 spans 15 residues. The germline V and J ends were trimmed by 1 base and 3 bases, with 12 bases remaining between them. Written as DNA, the CDR3 is TGTGCCAGCTCACCACTGGCAGAGTCCGACTATGGCTACACCTTC. Translating gives CASSPLAESDYGYTF.

The genes are TRBV2 and TRBJ2-2, with D tentatively TRBD1 (7 bases). The germline gives CDR1 SNHLY, CDR2 FYNNEI. V gave up 5 bases and J gave up 5 bases, with 9 bases separating them. The CDR3 spans 13 residues. The CDR3 nucleotides read TGTGCCAGCAGTTCAGGGGGGACCGGGGAGCTGTTTTTT. Its translation: CASSSGGTGELFF.

V and J are TRBV6-2 or TRBV6-3 and TRBJ1-5; the D is unclear. Germline-derived CDR1 and CDR2 are MNHEY and SVGEGT. V gave up 2 bases and J gave up 2 bases, with 19 bases separating them. The CDR3 extends over 18 amino acids. This chain's CDR3 is CASSYRVQILLGNQPQHF. Written as DNA, the CDR3 is TGTGCCAGCAGTTACAGAGTACAAATCCTCCTCGGCAATCAGCCCCAGCATTTT.

V gene TRBV6-5 combines with J gene TRBJ1-1; possibly TRBD1 for D (6 bases). This CDR3 region has 14 residues. Germline values: CDR1 MNHEY, CDR2 SVGAGI. With 2 bases removed from V and 6 bases from J, the gap between germline ends came to 13 bases. CDR3 bases: TGTGCCAGCAGTTACCGTCAGGGGTCCTCTGAAGCTTTCTTT. This encodes CASSYRQGSSEAFF.

The chain uses TRBV10-3 and TRBJ2-7, with 12 bases that match TRBD2. Germline loops: CDR1 ENHRY, CDR2 SYGVKD. The CDR3 covers 17 residues. With 2 bases clipped from V and 0 bases from J, the junction kept 5 bases outside the gene matches. CDR3 nucleotide sequence: TGTGCCATCAGTGAGGGACTAGCGGGGTCCAGCTCCTACGAGCAGTACTTC. It codes for CAISEGLAGSSSYEQYF.

This clone was seen once. The genes are TRBV10-1 and TRBJ2-4; TRBD1 matches 7 bases. This CDR3 has 13 amino acids. Per germline, CDR1 WNHNN and CDR2 SYGVQD (reference sequence). The J segment lost 7 bases and the V segment lost 4 bases, leaving 4 bases of the junction unmatched. CDR3 sequence reads: CASSGGRGNIQYF. CDR3 DNA sequence: TGCGCCAGCAGTGGCGGCAGGGGGAACATTCAGTACTTC.

This clone was seen just once. The chain is built from TRBV3-1 (or the pseudogene TRBV3-2) and TRBJ2-7, with no clear D. The CDR3 covers 15 residues. Trimming removed 1 base from V and 6 bases from J, with 16 bases in between. Germline V gene lookup returns CDR1 LGHDT and CDR2 YNNKEL (reference sequence). CDR3 sequence reads: CASSQVRRPAVEQYF. CDR3 in DNA: TGTGCCAGCAGCCAAGTACGGCGGCCTGCCGTCGAGCAGTACTTC.

The rearrangement links TRBV7-8 to TRBJ2-7, with unresolved D. The CDR3 has 13 residues. CDR1 and CDR2 (germline): SGHVS, FQNEAQ. V shed 4 bases and J shed 2 bases, with 9 bases lying between them. CDR3 residues: CASSWNGPYEQYF. The CDR3 DNA follows: TGTGCCAGCAGCTGGAATGGACCCTACGAGCAGTACTTC.

The chain joins TRBV7-2 to TRBJ2-1; unclear D gene. The CDR3 is made up of 12 amino acids. The germline CDR1 and CDR2 sequences are SGHTA and FQGNSA. The V end lost 5 bases, the J end lost 9 bases, and 11 bases lay between the germline ends. The CDR3 loop is CASSLAWGEQFF. The CDR3 DNA reads as TGTGCCAGCAGCCTCGCCTGGGGTGAGCAGTTCTTC.

The chain combines TRBV3-1 (or the pseudogene TRBV3-2) with TRBJ1-6, with D tentatively TRBD1 (5 bases). CDR1 LGHDT and CDR2 YNNKEL come from the germline V gene (reference sequence). CDR3 length: 16 residues. V was shortened by 1 base and J by 6 bases, with 13 bases between the two germline ends. The CDR3 DNA follows: TGTGCCAGCAGCCAAGGGGGGTCATTCATTAATTCACCCCTCCACTTT. It codes for CASSQGGSFINSPLHF.